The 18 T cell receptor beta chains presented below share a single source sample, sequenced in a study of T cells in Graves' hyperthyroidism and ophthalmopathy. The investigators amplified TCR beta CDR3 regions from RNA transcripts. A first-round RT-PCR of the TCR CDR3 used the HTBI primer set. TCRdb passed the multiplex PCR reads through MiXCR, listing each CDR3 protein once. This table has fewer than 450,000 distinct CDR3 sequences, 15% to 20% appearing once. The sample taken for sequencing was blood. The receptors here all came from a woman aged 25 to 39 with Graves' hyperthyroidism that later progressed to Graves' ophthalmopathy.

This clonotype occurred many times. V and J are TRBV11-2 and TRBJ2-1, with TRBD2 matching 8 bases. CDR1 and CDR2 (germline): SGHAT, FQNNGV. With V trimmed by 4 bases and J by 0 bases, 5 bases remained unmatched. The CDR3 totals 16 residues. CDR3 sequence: CASSWTTSGSYNEQFF. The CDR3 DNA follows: TGTGCCAGCAGCTGGACAACTAGCGGCTCCTACAATGAGCAGTTCTTC.

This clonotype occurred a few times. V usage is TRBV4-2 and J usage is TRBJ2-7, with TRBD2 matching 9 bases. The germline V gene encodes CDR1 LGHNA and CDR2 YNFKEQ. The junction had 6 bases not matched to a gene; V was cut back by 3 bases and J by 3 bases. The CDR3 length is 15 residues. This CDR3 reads CASSQGPSGVYEQYF. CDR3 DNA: TGTGCCAGCAGCCAGGGTCCTAGCGGGGTCTACGAGCAGTACTTC.

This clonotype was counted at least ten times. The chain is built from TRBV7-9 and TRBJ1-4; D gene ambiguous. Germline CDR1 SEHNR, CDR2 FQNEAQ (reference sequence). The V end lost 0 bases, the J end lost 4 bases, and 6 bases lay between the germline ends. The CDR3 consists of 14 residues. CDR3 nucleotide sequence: TGTGCCAGCAGCTTAGCCGGGGTTAATGAAAAACTGTTTTTT. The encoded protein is CASSLAGVNEKLFF.

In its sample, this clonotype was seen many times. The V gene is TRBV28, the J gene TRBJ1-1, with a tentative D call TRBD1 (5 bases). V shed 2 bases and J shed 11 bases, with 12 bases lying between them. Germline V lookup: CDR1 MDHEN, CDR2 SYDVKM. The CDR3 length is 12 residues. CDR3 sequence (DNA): TGTGCCAGCAGTTTAGGGCCAGGGATGGCTTTCTTT. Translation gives CASSLGPGMAFF. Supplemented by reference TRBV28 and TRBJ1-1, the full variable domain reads DVKVTQSSRYLVKRTGEKVFLECVQDMDHENMFWYRQDPGLGLRLIYFSYDVKMKEKGDIPEGYSVSREKKERFSLILESASTNQTSMYLCASSLGPGMAFFGQGTRLTVV.

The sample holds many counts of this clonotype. CDR3 in amino acids: CASGFGGVGTGELFF. The CDR3 DNA reads TGTGCCAGCGGGTTTGGCGGGGTGGGAACTGGGGAGCTGTTTTTT. V gene TRBV27 combines with J gene TRBJ2-2; perhaps TRBD2 as D (6 bases). The CDR3 has 15 amino acids. The germline gives CDR1 MNHEY, CDR2 SMNVEV (reference sequence). Trimming stripped 8 bases from V and 8 bases from J, with 21 bases between.

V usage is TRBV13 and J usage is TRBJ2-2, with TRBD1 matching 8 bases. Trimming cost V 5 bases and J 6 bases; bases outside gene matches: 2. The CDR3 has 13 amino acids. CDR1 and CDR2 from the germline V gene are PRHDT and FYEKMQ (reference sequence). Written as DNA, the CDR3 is TGTGCCAGCAGCCTCAGGGGGCCCGGGGAGCTGTTTTTT. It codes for CASSLRGPGELFF.

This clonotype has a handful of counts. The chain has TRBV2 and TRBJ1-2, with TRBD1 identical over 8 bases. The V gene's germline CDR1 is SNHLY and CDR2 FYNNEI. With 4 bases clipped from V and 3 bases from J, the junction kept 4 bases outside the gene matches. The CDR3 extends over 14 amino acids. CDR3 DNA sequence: TGTGCCAGCAGTGGGACAGGGTCATACTATGGCTACACCTTC. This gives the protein CASSGTGSYYGYTF.

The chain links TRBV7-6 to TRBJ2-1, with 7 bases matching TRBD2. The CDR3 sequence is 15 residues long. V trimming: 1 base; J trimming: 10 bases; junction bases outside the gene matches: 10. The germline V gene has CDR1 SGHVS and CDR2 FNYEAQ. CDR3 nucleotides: TGTGCCAGCAGCTTAGTTCCCCCGGGAGGTGGGGAGCAGTTCTTC. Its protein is CASSLVPPGGGEQFF.

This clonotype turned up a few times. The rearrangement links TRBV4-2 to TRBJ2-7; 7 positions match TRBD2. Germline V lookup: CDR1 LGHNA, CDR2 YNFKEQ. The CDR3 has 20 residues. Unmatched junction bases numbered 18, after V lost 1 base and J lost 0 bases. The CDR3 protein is CASSQGGGTPLSLYSYEQYF. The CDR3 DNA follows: TGTGCCAGCAGCCAAGGGGGGGGAACTCCCCTAAGCCTTTACTCCTACGAGCAGTACTTC.

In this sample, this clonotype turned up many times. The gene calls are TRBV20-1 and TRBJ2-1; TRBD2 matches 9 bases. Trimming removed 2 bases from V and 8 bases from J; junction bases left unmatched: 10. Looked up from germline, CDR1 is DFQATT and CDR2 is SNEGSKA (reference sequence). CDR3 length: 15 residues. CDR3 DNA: TGCAGTGCTAGAAGAGCGGGAGGTCGCGGGGATGAGCAGTTCTTC. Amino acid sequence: CSARRAGGRGDEQFF.

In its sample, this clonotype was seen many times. CDR3 amino acids: CASSLDGEGNEQYF. The DNA for the CDR3 is TGTGCCAGCAGTTTAGATGGGGAGGGAAACGAGCAGTACTTC. The rearrangement links TRBV27 to TRBJ2-7, with TRBD2 identical over 7 bases. J was trimmed by 5 bases and V by 2 bases; bases with no gene match: 6. This CDR3 comprises 14 residues. Looked up from germline, CDR1 is MNHEY and CDR2 is SMNVEV (reference sequence).

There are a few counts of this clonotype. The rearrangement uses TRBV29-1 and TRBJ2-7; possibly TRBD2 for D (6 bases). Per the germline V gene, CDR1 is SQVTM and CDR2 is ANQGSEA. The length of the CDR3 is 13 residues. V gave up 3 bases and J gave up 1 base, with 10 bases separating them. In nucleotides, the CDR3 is TGCAGCGTTGAGGGGGACTCTTCCTACGAGCAGTACTTC. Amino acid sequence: CSVEGDSSYEQYF.

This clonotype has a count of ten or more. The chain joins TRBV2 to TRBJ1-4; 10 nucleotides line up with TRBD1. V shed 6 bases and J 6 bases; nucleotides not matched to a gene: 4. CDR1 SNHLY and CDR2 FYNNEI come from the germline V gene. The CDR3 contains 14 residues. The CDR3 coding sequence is TGTGCCAGCAGCTCCGGGACAGGGGATGAAAAACTGTTTTTT. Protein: CASSSGTGDEKLFF. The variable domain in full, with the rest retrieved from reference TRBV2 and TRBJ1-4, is EPEVTQTPSHQVTQMGQEVILRCVPISNHLYFYWYRQILGQKVEFLVSFYNNEISEKSEIFDDQFSVERPDGSNFTLKIRSTKLEDSAMYFCASSSGTGDEKLFFGSGTQLSVL.

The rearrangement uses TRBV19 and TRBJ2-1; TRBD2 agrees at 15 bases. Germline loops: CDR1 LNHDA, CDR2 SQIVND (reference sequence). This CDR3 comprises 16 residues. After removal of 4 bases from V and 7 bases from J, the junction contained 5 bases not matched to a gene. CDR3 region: CASSTWTSGRGNEQFF. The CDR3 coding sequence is TGTGCCAGTAGTACATGGACTAGCGGGAGGGGGAATGAGCAGTTCTTC.

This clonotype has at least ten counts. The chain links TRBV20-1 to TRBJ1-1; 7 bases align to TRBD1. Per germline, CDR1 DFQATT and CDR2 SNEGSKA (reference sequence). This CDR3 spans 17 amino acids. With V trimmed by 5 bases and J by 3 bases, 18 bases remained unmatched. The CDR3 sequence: CSADSIIRGRRDTEAFF. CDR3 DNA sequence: TGCAGTGCTGATAGCATCATAAGGGGGCGCAGGGACACTGAAGCTTTCTTT.

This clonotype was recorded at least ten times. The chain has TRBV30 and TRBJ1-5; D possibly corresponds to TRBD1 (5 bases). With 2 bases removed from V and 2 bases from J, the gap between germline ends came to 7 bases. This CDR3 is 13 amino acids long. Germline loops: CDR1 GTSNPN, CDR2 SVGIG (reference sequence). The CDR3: CAWSLGGNQPQHF. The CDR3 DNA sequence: TGTGCCTGGAGTTTAGGGGGCAATCAGCCCCAGCATTTT.

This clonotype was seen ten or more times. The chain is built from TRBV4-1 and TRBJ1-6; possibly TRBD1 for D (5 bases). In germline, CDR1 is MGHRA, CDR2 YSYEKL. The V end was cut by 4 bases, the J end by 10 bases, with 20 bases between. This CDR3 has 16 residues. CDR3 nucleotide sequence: TGCGCCAGCAGCCCATCTCCGGGGGGGTATGAATCACCCCTCCACTTT. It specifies CASSPSPGGYESPLHF.

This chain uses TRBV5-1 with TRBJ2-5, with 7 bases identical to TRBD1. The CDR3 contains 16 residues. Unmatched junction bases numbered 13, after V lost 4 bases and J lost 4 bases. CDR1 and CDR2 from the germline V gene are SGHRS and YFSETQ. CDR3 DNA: TGCGCCAGCAGCGATACCTTGACAGGGCCGGGAGAGACCCAGTACTTC. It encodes CASSDTLTGPGETQYF.